Shown below are 24 T cell receptor beta chains from a single sample sequenced in a study of a mutant IDH1 vaccine in newly diagnosed glioma. Time point indicated: week 35, safety follow-up. Topical imiquimod accompanied each vaccine dose, which consisted of 300 ug of mutant IDH1 20-mer peptide. The assay was immunoSEQ multiplex PCR, and TCRdb's table has in-frame clones only and misses some. This sample has tens of thousands of clones, with about 73% found just once. These TCRs' antigens remain unknown. Sequencing was performed on PBMCs, taken from a glioma patient whose treatment included an IDH1 peptide vaccine. These receptors all come from a man aged 50 or older with glioma.

V is TRBV6-6 and J is TRBJ1-2, with 9 bases that match TRBD1. J gave up 5 bases and V 6 bases, and 7 bases lay outside the gene matches. The length of the CDR3 is 14 residues. Germline V gene sequence: CDR1 MNHNY, CDR2 SVGAGI (reference sequence). The CDR3 nucleotides read TGTGCCAGCAGCAGGGACAGGGAATCGTATGGCTACACCTTC. It translates to CASSRDRESYGYTF.

This clone was found once. V is TRBV6-5 and J is TRBJ1-1; D is perhaps TRBD1 (6 bases). This CDR3 is 15 amino acids long. Germline V gene sequence: CDR1 MNHEY, CDR2 SVGAGI. V lost 2 bases and J 1 base, leaving 11 bases between the germline ends. The CDR3 sequence: CASSYRGRGNTEAFF. The CDR3 DNA is TGTGCCAGCAGTTACCGGGGGCGCGGGAACACTGAAGCTTTCTTT.

The genes are TRBV27 and TRBJ1-4, with D unclear. The V gene's germline CDR1 is MNHEY and CDR2 SMNVEV (reference sequence). The CDR3 is made up of 15 amino acids. Deletions cut 2 bases from V and 8 bases from J, with 15 bases between. The CDR3 region has the DNA TGTGCCAGCAGTTTAAAAGGGAGACCCTACGAAAAACTGTTTTTT. Translated: CASSLKGRPYEKLFF.

This sequence joins TRBV14 and TRBJ2-5; TRBD2 matches 9 bases. The junction had 4 bases not matched to a gene; V was cut back by 0 bases and J by 2 bases. Per the germline V gene, CDR1 is SGHDN and CDR2 is FVKESK. This CDR3 is 16 amino acids long. This CDR3 reads CASSQDILAGQETQYF. The CDR3 nucleotides are TGTGCCAGCAGCCAAGATATCCTAGCGGGGCAAGAGACCCAGTACTTC.

V and J are TRBV2 and TRBJ1-2; D remains unclear. Trimming cost V 4 bases and J 4 bases, with 4 bases left between them. This CDR3 has 11 residues. Germline V gene lookup returns CDR1 SNHLY and CDR2 FYNNEI. The CDR3 region is CASSVFYGYTF. The CDR3, as DNA: TGTGCCAGCAGTGTGTTCTATGGCTACACCTTC.

V and J are TRBV7-3 and TRBJ2-3, with D hard to call. This CDR3 has 15 amino acids. Germline CDR1 SGHTA, CDR2 FQGTGA. The V gene lost 2 bases and the J gene lost 0 bases, with 9 bases spanning the gap. CDR3 in DNA: TGTGCCAGCAGCTTAGTACCCTCAAGCACAGATACGCAGTATTTT. Amino acids: CASSLVPSSTDTQYF.

The genes are TRBV28 and TRBJ2-7, with 7 bases fitting TRBD1. CDR1 is MDHEN, CDR2 SYDVKM, per germline. V shed 3 bases, J shed 0 bases, and the junction held 2 bases outside the gene matches. The CDR3 is made up of 14 amino acids. The CDR3 bases are TGTGCCAGCAGTTTGACAGGGAGCTCCTACGAGCAGTACTTC. Its translation is CASSLTGSSYEQYF.

This rearrangement joins TRBV5-6 to TRBJ2-2; the D is unclear. This CDR3 has 13 amino acids. The V end was cut by 2 bases, the J end by 3 bases, with 5 bases between. Germline CDR1 is SGHDT and CDR2 is YYEEEE. CDR3 in amino acids: CASSFRDTGELFF. In DNA, the CDR3 is TGTGCCAGCAGCTTTCGGGACACCGGGGAGCTGTTTTTT.

The J gene is TRBJ1-3, the V gene TRBV9, with D perhaps matching TRBD1 (5 bases). The CDR3 has 14 amino acids. In germline, CDR1 is SGDLS, CDR2 YYNGEE. Trimming cost V 0 bases and J 3 bases, with 7 bases left between them. CDR3 coding DNA: TGTGCCAGCAGCGTAGGAGGGGATGGAAACACCATATATTTT. It translates to CASSVGGDGNTIYF.

V gene TRBV4-3 combines with J gene TRBJ1-3; D is unresolved. Germline V lookup: CDR1 LGHNA, CDR2 YSLEER. This CDR3 has 16 residues. Trimming stripped 4 bases from V and 0 bases from J, with 13 bases between. CDR3 in DNA: TGCGCCAGCAGCCCAACTTCCTCCCACTCTGGAAACACCATATATTTT. Translated: CASSPTSSHSGNTIYF.

This clone was seen only a few times. This chain connects TRBV7-2 to TRBJ1-5; 7 bases fit TRBD1. The CDR3 runs 14 residues. Germline assignment: CDR1 SGHTA and CDR2 FQGNSA. The J segment lost 7 bases and the V segment lost 3 bases, leaving 6 bases of the junction unmatched. CDR3 region: CASSFGTAKQPQHF. For the CDR3, the DNA is TGTGCCAGCAGCTTCGGGACAGCTAAACAGCCCCAGCATTTT.

The rearrangement links TRBV11-2 to TRBJ1-2; 8 bases are a match to TRBD1. Germline CDR1 reads SGHAT; CDR2 reads FQNNGV. CDR3 length: 15 amino acids. V gave up 3 bases and J gave up 1 base; unmatched junction bases: 4. The CDR3 is CASSFDRGGNYGYTF. The DNA of the CDR3 is TGTGCCAGCAGCTTTGACAGGGGCGGTAACTATGGCTACACCTTC.

The V and J genes are TRBV27 and TRBJ1-5; possible D gene TRBD1, 6 bases. The CDR3 runs 14 residues. Germline assignment: CDR1 MNHEY and CDR2 SMNVEV (reference sequence). Trimming shortened V by 6 bases and J by 3 bases, and 12 bases separated the two germline ends. CDR3 residues: CASSPYRVNQPQHF. CDR3 nucleotides: TGTGCCAGCAGCCCCTACAGGGTCAATCAGCCCCAGCATTTT.

The J gene is TRBJ2-5, the V gene TRBV30; tentatively, D is TRBD1 (6 bases). Judging by the DNA end, TRBJ2-7 fits better; the J call may be wrong. The CDR3 spans 14 residues. The germline gives CDR1 GTSNPN, CDR2 SVGIG (reference sequence). CDR3 amino acids: CAWSVTQGSYEQYF. The CDR3 coding sequence is TGTGCCTGGAGTGTCACACAGGGTTCGTACGAGCAGTACTTC.

The chain recombines TRBV4-3 with TRBJ1-1; D gene uncertain. The CDR3 runs 16 residues. Germline V gene sequence: CDR1 LGHNA, CDR2 YSLEER. V lost 0 bases to trimming and J lost 2 bases, with 13 bases between them. The DNA for the CDR3 is TGCGCCAGCAGCCAAGACCCCGTGGGGTTTAACACTGAAGCTTTCTTT. Amino acid sequence: CASSQDPVGFNTEAFF.

This chain joins TRBV7-9 and TRBJ1-1, with 10 bases fitting TRBD1. This CDR3 contains 15 residues. The germline CDR1 and CDR2 sequences are SEHNR and FQNEAQ (reference sequence). Trimming removed 5 bases from V and 0 bases from J; junction bases left unmatched: 3. The CDR3 here is CASSAGQGLNTEAFF. In nucleotides, the CDR3 is TGTGCCAGCAGCGCGGGACAGGGGCTGAACACTGAAGCTTTCTTT. The entire variable domain, with the rest obtained from reference TRBV7-9 and TRBJ1-1, is as follows: DTGVSQNPRHKITKRGQNVTFRCDPISEHNRLYWYRQTLGQGPEFLTYFQNEAQLEKSRLLSDRFSAERPKGSFSTLEIQRTEQGDSAMYLCASSAGQGLNTEAFFGQGTRLTVV.

The CDR3 DNA sequence: TGTGCCAGCAGTCCTCCAGGAACCCAGTACTTC. It translates to CASSPPGTQYF. V gene TRBV6-6 combines with J gene TRBJ2-5, with unresolved D. The CDR3 totals 11 residues. V was pared by 5 bases and J by 8 bases, with 9 bases between. Germline V CDR1 and CDR2: MNHNY, SVGAGI (reference sequence).

The chain recombines TRBV9 with TRBJ2-3; D not resolved. V was clipped by 0 bases and J by 4 bases, with 12 bases between them. This CDR3 contains 15 residues. CDR1 and CDR2 (germline): SGDLS, YYNGEE. CDR3: CASSVEGRISDTQYF. The CDR3 coding sequence is TGTGCCAGCAGCGTAGAGGGCCGCATCTCAGATACGCAGTATTTT.

The chain couples TRBV13 to TRBJ1-4; D is uncertain. The V gene's germline CDR1 is PRHDT and CDR2 FYEKMQ (reference sequence). The V and J ends lost 5 bases and 0 bases respectively, with 7 bases between them. The CDR3 has 14 residues. DNA for the CDR3: TGTGCCAGCAGCACCGGTGCAACTAATGAAAAACTGTTTTTT. Residues: CASSTGATNEKLFF. Using reference TRBV13 and TRBJ1-4 for the parts outside the CDR3, the full variable domain is AAGVIQSPRHLIKEKRETATLKCYPIPRHDTVYWYQQGPGQDPQFLISFYEKMQSDKGSIPDRFSAQQFSDYHSELNMSSLELGDSALYFCASSTGATNEKLFFGSGTQLSVL.

This chain uses TRBV4-3 with TRBJ2-2; D possibly corresponds to TRBD2 (6 bases). Trimming left V 4 bases short and J 7 bases short, with 16 bases between. Germline-derived CDR1 and CDR2 are LGHNA and YSLEER. CDR3 length: 15 amino acids. The CDR3 loop reads CASSPLGGHGGELFF. The CDR3 DNA sequence: TGCGCCAGCAGCCCTTTGGGGGGTCATGGCGGGGAGCTGTTTTTT.

This chain links TRBV14 with TRBJ2-1, with D tentatively TRBD1 (5 bases). There are 12 residues in the CDR3. Germline assignment: CDR1 SGHDN and CDR2 FVKESK. Trimming took 1 base from V and 12 from J, leaving 10 bases between them. As DNA, the CDR3 is TGTGCCAGCAGCCAAGCTCAGCAGGGGCAGTTCTTC. Protein sequence: CASSQAQQGQFF.

The CDR3 region has the DNA TGTGCCAGCAGTTACTCGGGCGCTAACTATGGCTACACCTTC. Translation: CASSYSGANYGYTF. The rearrangement joins TRBV6-6 to TRBJ1-2; unclear D gene. V was shortened by 0 bases and J by 0 bases, with 5 bases between the two germline ends. Germline V gene data show CDR1 as MNHNY and CDR2 as SVGAGI (reference sequence). This CDR3 spans 14 amino acids.

The chain uses TRBV18 and TRBJ1-3; 7 nucleotides line up with TRBD1. CDR1 and CDR2 from the germline V gene are KGHSH and LQKENI. Trimming removed 3 bases from V and 0 bases from J; junction bases left unmatched: 2. The CDR3 totals 15 residues. Here the CDR3 DNA reads TGTGCCAGCTCACCGACAGGGTTCTCTGGAAACACCATATATTTT. Amino acid sequence: CASSPTGFSGNTIYF.

The chain is built from TRBV4-1 and TRBJ2-5; the D gene is possibly TRBD1 (6 bases). Looked up from germline, CDR1 is MGHRA and CDR2 is YSYEKL. The CDR3 extends over 12 amino acids. V was trimmed by 5 bases and J by 5 bases, leaving 9 bases between them. The CDR3 protein is CASSIDRETQYF. The CDR3 nucleotides are TGCGCCAGCAGCATAGACAGGGAGACCCAGTACTTC.